The T cell receptor (beta chain) described here comes from a study of Graves' ophthalmopathy and Graves' hyperthyroidism. Study-wide results and caveats: Between ophthalmopathy and stable hyperthyroidism, a 13-signature model drew a separation with approximately 87% sensitivity and just under 83% specificity.

There are a few counts of this clonotype. Its matching antigen is unknown. The CDR3 runs to 15 residues. V shed 4 bases, J shed 8 bases, and the junction held 11 bases outside the gene matches. The germline CDR1 and CDR2 sequences are LGHDT and YNNKEL (reference sequence). The diagnostic workup employed clinical symptoms, serum thyroxine, TRAb, thyroid ultrasound and orbital computed tomography. Amplification of TCR beta CDR3 regions used RNA transcripts. A first-round RT-PCR used HTBI primers, followed by a second-round multiplex PCR. TCRdb recomputed calls from the multiplex PCR reads with MiXCR, one row per CDR3 protein. The sample includes almost 400,000 distinct CDR3 sequences, about a sixth of them seen just once.

Sequenced input: peripheral blood. The source is a woman between 18 and 30 years old with Graves' ophthalmopathy. The chain is built from TRBV3-1 and TRBJ1-2; the match to TRBD1 covers 9 bases. This chain's CDR3 is CASSRTGQGTGGYTF. Written as DNA, the CDR3 is TGTGCCAGCAGCCGGACAGGACAGGGGACGGGAGGCTACACCTTC.